The 6 T cell receptor beta chains reported below all come from one sample, sequenced in a study of shared clonotypes between healthy human individuals. Libraries were prepared by immunoSEQ multiplex PCR; TCRdb keeps only in-frame clonotypes and omits some of them. Of over a million clones in the sample, roughly 74% are singletons; the top ten hold 0.4% to 0.55%. Sequencing was performed on memory CD4+ T cells from PBMCs. As for subset: CD45RA-negative fraction. Receptors were obtained from a man aged 18 to 29 in good health. Some clones in this sample may be carry-over from other donors' samples.

The gene calls are TRBV20-1 and TRBJ2-3; D unresolved. V was shortened by 6 bases and J by 2 bases, with 3 bases between the two germline ends. The V gene's germline CDR1 is DFQATT and CDR2 SNEGSKA (reference sequence). This CDR3 is built from 10 residues. CDR3 nucleotide sequence: TGCAGTGCAACCACAGATACGCAGTATTTT. Protein: CSATTDTQYF.

The chain links TRBV28 to TRBJ2-7, with D perhaps matching TRBD2 (5 bases). The CDR3 is made up of 14 amino acids. Trimming removed 6 bases from V and 2 bases from J, with 14 bases in between. CDR1 MDHEN and CDR2 SYDVKM come from the germline V gene. In DNA, the CDR3 is TGTGCCAGCAGGGACTCAATCCGGACCTACGAGCAGTACTTC. Its translation is CASRDSIRTYEQYF. The complete variable domain, with remaining parts taken from reference TRBV28 and TRBJ2-7, reads DVKVTQSSRYLVKRTGEKVFLECVQDMDHENMFWYRQDPGLGLRLIYFSYDVKMKEKGDIPEGYSVSREKKERFSLILESASTNQTSMYLCASRDSIRTYEQYFGPGTRLTVT.

The V and J genes are TRBV5-1 and TRBJ2-7; D may correspond to TRBD1 or TRBD2 (5 bases each). The V and J ends lost 4 bases and 2 bases respectively, with 19 bases between them. Germline lookup yields CDR1 SGHRS and CDR2 YFSETQ. This CDR3 region has 16 residues. The CDR3 protein is CASSTLERGPPYEQYF. The DNA for the CDR3 is TGCGCCAGCAGCACCTTGGAGAGGGGTCCCCCCTACGAGCAGTACTTC.

The chain joins TRBV4-1 to TRBJ1-3; 10 nucleotides match TRBD1. Germline V lookup: CDR1 MGHRA, CDR2 YSYEKL. The CDR3 loop spans 15 amino acids. Trimming at V came to 1 base and at J to 4 bases, leaving 1 base not matched to a gene. CDR3 nucleotides: TGCGCCAGCAGCCAAGGACAGGGGGCCGGAAACACCATATATTTT. Its protein product is CASSQGQGAGNTIYF.

Here the CDR3 reads CASRRTGDNIHGYTF. CDR3 nucleotide sequence: TGTGCCAGCAGAAGAACAGGGGACAATATCCATGGCTACACCTTC. This chain links TRBV6-5 with TRBJ1-2; the match to TRBD1 covers 7 bases. Trimming took 6 bases from V and 6 from J; bases not matched to a gene: 13. The CDR3 contains 15 residues. CDR1 and CDR2 (germline): MNHEY, SVGAGI.

The chain combines TRBV5-5 with TRBJ1-4; D remains unclear. Looked up from germline, CDR1 is SGHKS and CDR2 is YYEKEE (reference sequence). Trimming pared 2 bases from V and 2 bases from J, leaving 7 bases between. There are 14 residues in the CDR3. The CDR3 coding sequence is TGTGCCAGCAGCTTTGTGAGCACTAATGAAAAACTGTTTTTT. This translates into CASSFVSTNEKLFF.